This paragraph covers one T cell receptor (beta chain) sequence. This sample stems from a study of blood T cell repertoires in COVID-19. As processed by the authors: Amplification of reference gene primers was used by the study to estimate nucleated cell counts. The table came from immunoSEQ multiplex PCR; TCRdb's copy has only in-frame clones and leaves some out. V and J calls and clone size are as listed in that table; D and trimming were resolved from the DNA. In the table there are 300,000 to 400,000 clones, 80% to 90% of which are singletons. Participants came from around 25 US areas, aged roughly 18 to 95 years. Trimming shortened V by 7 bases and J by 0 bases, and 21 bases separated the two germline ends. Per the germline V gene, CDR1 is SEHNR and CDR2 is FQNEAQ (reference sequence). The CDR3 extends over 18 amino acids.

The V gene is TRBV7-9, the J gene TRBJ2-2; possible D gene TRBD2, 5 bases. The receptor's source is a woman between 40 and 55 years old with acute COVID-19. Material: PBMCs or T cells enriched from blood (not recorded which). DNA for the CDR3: TGTGCCAGCACCTACCCCCGGGGAACAGAGGCGAACACCGGGGAGCTGTTTTTT. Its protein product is CASTYPRGTEANTGELFF.